This T cell receptor (beta chain) was profiled in a study of PD-L1 blockade in urothelial cancer. At the level of the study: Patients went on atezolizumab in the mid-2010s, receiving 1,200 mg intravenously every 3 weeks. Blood was subjected to analysis at 3 weeks (second dose) and 6 weeks following treatment start.

Germline values: CDR1 MDHEN, CDR2 SYDVKM. Between the trimmed V and J ends, which lost 5 bases and 15 bases, there was a span of 23 bases. This CDR3 has 14 amino acids. Produced via immunoSEQ multiplex PCR; TCRdb's table is partial and in-frame only. This sample has some 120,000 clones, with 84% found just once. Time point reported: pretreatment peripheral blood. The diagnosis in patients was locally advanced or metastatic urothelial carcinoma. This clonotype was obtained from a man aged 50-60 years with urothelial cancer. The chain has TRBV28 and TRBJ2-1, with D possibly matching TRBD1 (7 bases). This material consisted of PBMCs, taken around atezolizumab (anti-PD-L1) treatment. The CDR3, as DNA: TGTGCCAGCAGTATTCATTTTACAGGGGACTCAATGTTCTTC. Its translation: CASSIHFTGDSMFF.